The 8 T cell receptor beta chains presented below share a single source sample, sequenced in a study of T cells after yellow fever vaccination. TCRdb reprocessed the 5' RACE reads via MiXCR and lists one record per CDR3 protein. The sample includes around 53,000 distinct CDR3 sequences, 6.6% of them seen just once. The sample in question was CD8+ T cells not binding an NS4B(214-222) dextramer, sorted from PBMCs, obtained more than 35 days after the first yellow fever vaccination. These receptors came from a man aged 18 to 30 who received the YFV17D yellow fever vaccine.

This clonotype was counted ten times or more. The chain employs TRBV5-6 and TRBJ2-3; no clear D. With 0 bases removed from V and 0 bases from J, the gap between germline ends came to 5 bases. Germline V gene sequence: CDR1 SGHDT, CDR2 YYEEEE. The CDR3 loop spans 14 amino acids. The CDR3 DNA sequence: TGTGCCAGCAGCTTGGGACGCAGCACAGATACGCAGTATTTT. It codes for CASSLGRSTDTQYF.

This clonotype was seen a handful of times. The chain has TRBV4-1 and TRBJ1-4; D ambiguous. CDR1 is MGHRA, CDR2 YSYEKL, per germline. Trimming left V 1 base short and J 7 bases short, with 13 bases between. The CDR3 length is 15 residues. CDR3 protein: CASSQAPRSSEKLFF. The CDR3 bases are TGCGCCAGCAGCCAAGCCCCCAGGAGCAGTGAAAAACTGTTTTTT.

The gene calls are TRBV4-3 and TRBJ2-7; maybe TRBD2 (7 bases). There are 15 residues in the CDR3. Germline-derived CDR1 and CDR2 are LGHNA and YSLEER. Trimming took off 3 bases at V and 2 bases at J, with 14 bases between the two ends. The CDR3 DNA sequence: TGCGCCAGCAGCCAGGGGGACGGGGGGCCCTACGAGCAGTACTTC. It specifies CASSQGDGGPYEQYF.

In its sample, this clonotype was seen a few times. The rearrangement joins TRBV29-1 to TRBJ2-5; 8 nucleotides agree with TRBD1. The junction had 3 bases not matched to a gene; V was cut back by 6 bases and J by 3 bases. From germline, CDR1 is SQVTM and CDR2 ANQGSEA. The CDR3 consists of 12 residues. As DNA, the CDR3 is TGCAGCGTCGAGACAGGGGAAGAGACCCAGTACTTC. This sequence encodes CSVETGEETQYF.

This clonotype came up many times. The chain carries TRBV15 and TRBJ2-3; TRBD1 is a possible D gene (5 bases). The CDR3 is 16 amino acids. Trimming stripped 4 bases from V and 1 base from J, with 15 bases between. CDR1 is LNHNV, CDR2 YYDKDF, per germline (reference sequence). In DNA form, the CDR3 reads TGTGCCACCAGCACCCGAAGGGGTTGGGGCACAGATACGCAGTATTTT. Translated, it gives CATSTRRGWGTDTQYF.

In this sample, this clonotype turned up a few times. This chain links TRBV6-2 or TRBV6-3 with TRBJ1-1; possibly TRBD1 for D (5 bases). The germline V and J ends were trimmed by 6 bases and 6 bases, with 20 bases remaining between them. This CDR3 is built from 15 residues. In germline, CDR1 is MNHEY, CDR2 SVGEGT. CDR3 protein: CASRPAPGRLPEAFF. The CDR3 coding sequence is TGTGCCAGCAGACCCGCACCGGGACGTCTCCCTGAAGCTTTCTTT.

In this sample, this clonotype turned up once. The rearrangement joins TRBV12-3 or TRBV12-4 to TRBJ1-5; D may be TRBD1 (5 bases). This CDR3 has 13 residues. Trimming stripped 6 bases from V and 7 bases from J, with 13 bases between. The CDR3 sequence is CASSSDSAQPQHF. The CDR3 DNA reads TGTGCCAGCAGCTCCGACAGCGCCCAGCCCCAGCATTTT.

The J gene is TRBJ1-5, the V gene TRBV27; D gene uncertain. The germline V and J ends were trimmed by 4 bases and 0 bases, with 7 bases remaining between them. Germline-derived CDR1 and CDR2 are MNHEY and SMNVEV (reference sequence). The length of the CDR3 is 14 residues. The CDR3 sequence: CASSSGVSNQPQHF. As DNA, the CDR3 is TGTGCCAGCAGTTCTGGGGTTAGCAATCAGCCCCAGCATTTT.